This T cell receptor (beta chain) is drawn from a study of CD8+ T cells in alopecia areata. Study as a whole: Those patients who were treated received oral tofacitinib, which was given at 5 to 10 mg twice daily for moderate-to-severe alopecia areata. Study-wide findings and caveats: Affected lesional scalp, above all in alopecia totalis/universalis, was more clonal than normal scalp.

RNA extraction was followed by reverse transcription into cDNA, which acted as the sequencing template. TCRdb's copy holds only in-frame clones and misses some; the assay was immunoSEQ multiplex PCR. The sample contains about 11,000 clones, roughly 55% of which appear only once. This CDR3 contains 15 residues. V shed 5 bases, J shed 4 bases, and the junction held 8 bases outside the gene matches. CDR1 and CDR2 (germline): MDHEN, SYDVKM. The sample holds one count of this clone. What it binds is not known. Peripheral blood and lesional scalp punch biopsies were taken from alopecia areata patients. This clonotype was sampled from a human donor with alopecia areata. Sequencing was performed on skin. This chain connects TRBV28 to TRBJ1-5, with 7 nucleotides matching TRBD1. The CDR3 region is CASSQTGAANQPQHF. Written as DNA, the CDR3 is TGTGCCAGCAGTCAAACAGGGGCCGCAAATCAGCCCCAGCATTTT.